Detailed here is one T cell receptor (beta chain). RNA extraction and reverse transcription yielded cDNA as sequencing template. Clones were sequenced by immunoSEQ multiplex PCR, and TCRdb holds only the in-frame ones, with some missing. Here the sample spans 150,000 to 200,000 clones, approximately 56% being singletons. CDR1 SQVTM and CDR2 ANQGSEA come from the germline V gene. There are 13 residues in the CDR3. This specimen comes from a study of CD8+ T cells in alopecia areata. The chain links TRBV29-1 to TRBJ2-5, with D hard to call. With the DNA end fitting TRBJ2-7 better, the J assignment may be wrong. Material: CD4+ T cells sorted from blood, obtained at week 0. This receptor was identified in a human donor with alopecia areata. CDR3 nucleotides: TGCAGCGTTGCTGGCGGCAACTCCTACGAGCAGTACTTC. It codes for CSVAGGNSYEQYF.